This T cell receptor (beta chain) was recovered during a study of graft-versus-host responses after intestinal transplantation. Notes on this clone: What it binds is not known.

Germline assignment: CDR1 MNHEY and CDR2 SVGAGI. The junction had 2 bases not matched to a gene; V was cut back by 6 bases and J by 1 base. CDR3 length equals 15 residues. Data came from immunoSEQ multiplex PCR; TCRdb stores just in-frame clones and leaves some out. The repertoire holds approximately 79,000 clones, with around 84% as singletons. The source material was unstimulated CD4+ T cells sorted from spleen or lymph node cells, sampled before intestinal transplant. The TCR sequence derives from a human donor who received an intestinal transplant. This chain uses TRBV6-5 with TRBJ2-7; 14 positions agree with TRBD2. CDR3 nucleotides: TGTGCCAGCAGAGGGACTAGCGGGAGATCCTACGAGCAGTACTTC. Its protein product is CASRGTSGRSYEQYF.